This T cell receptor beta chain emerged from a study of T cell changes during pregnancy in multiple sclerosis. Method: immunoSEQ multiplex PCR; TCRdb's copy keeps in-frame clones and lacks some. This sample has about 28,000 clones, with 80% to 90% found just once. Per the germline V gene, CDR1 is KGHSH and CDR2 is LQKENI. This CDR3 spans 14 amino acids. V was clipped by 0 bases and J by 2 bases, with 5 bases between them. The sample consisted of CD4+ T cells from peripheral blood mononuclear cells, taken in the second trimester of pregnancy. V usage is TRBV18 and J usage is TRBJ2-1; D gene uncertain. The source is a female donor with multiple sclerosis, enrolled in a pregnancy study. CDR3 sequence reads: CASSPPSTYNEQFF. The CDR3 DNA reads TGTGCCAGCTCACCACCCTCTACCTACAATGAGCAGTTCTTC.